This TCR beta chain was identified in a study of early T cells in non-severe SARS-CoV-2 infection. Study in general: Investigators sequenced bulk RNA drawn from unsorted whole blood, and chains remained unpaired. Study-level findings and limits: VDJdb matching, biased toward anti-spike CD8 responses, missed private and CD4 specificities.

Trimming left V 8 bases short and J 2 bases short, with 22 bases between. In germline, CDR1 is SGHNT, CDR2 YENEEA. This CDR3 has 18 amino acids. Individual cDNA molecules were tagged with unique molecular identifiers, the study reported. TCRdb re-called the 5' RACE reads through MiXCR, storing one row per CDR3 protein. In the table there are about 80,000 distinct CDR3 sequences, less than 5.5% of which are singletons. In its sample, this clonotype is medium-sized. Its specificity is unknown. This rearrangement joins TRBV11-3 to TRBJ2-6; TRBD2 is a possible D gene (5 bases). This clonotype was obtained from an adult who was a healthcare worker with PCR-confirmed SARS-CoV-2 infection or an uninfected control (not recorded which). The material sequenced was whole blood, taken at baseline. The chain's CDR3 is CASRSGGSATPGANVLTF. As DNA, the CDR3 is TGTGCCAGCCGTTCCGGAGGCAGCGCTACCCCTGGGGCCAACGTCCTGACTTTC.